Presented here are 12 T cell receptor beta chains from one specimen sequenced in a study of blood T cell repertoires in COVID-19. TCRdb keeps only in-frame clones here, not all; method: immunoSEQ multiplex PCR. The sample carries approximately 170,000 clones, roughly 83% recorded once. Source material: PBMCs or T cells enriched from blood (not recorded which). These TCRs come from a woman aged 25 to 39 who had recovered from COVID-19.

This clone is a singleton in its sample. This chain links TRBV19 with TRBJ2-3, with D possibly TRBD2 on 7 matching bases. CDR1 and CDR2 from the germline V gene are LNHDA and SQIVND (reference sequence). V was trimmed by 9 bases and J by 1 base, leaving 14 bases between them. This CDR3 has 14 amino acids. For the CDR3, the DNA is TGTGCCAGCCAACAGGGAGGGGGCACAGATACGCAGTATTTT. Translation: CASQQGGGTDTQYF.

V is TRBV2 and J is TRBJ2-1; D is possibly TRBD2 (5 bases). Trimming cost V 8 bases and J 9 bases, with 14 bases left between them. From germline, CDR1 is SNHLY and CDR2 FYNNEI. The CDR3 totals 12 residues. CDR3 nucleotides: TGTGCCAGCCGGAGGAACGTCGGTGAGCAGTTCTTC. It specifies CASRRNVGEQFF. The whole variable domain, remainder taken from reference TRBV2 and TRBJ2-1, is EPEVTQTPSHQVTQMGQEVILRCVPISNHLYFYWYRQILGQKVEFLVSFYNNEISEKSEIFDDQFSVERPDGSNFTLKIRSTKLEDSAMYFCASRRNVGEQFFGPGTRLTVL.

V usage is TRBV5-6 and J usage is TRBJ2-7; D is ambiguous. V was shortened by 7 bases and J by 4 bases, with 9 bases between the two germline ends. CDR1 SGHDT and CDR2 YYEEEE come from the germline V gene. CDR3 size: 11 residues. The CDR3 DNA reads as TGTGCCAGCCGAGCCGGGTACGAGCAGTACTTC. Amino acids: CASRAGYEQYF.

Notes on this clone: The identical CDR3 is also encoded by other nucleotide sequences in the sample. This chain joins TRBV5-1 and TRBJ2-5, with 9 bases aligning to TRBD2. V was clipped by 0 bases and J by 4 bases; unmatched bases: 7. The germline V gene has CDR1 SGHRS and CDR2 YFSETQ. The CDR3 totals 16 residues. The CDR3 reads CASSLAPAGGGETQYF. In DNA form, the CDR3 reads TGCGCCAGCAGCTTGGCCCCAGCGGGAGGAGGAGAGACCCAGTACTTC.

The chain combines TRBV19 with TRBJ1-1, with D possibly being TRBD1 (5 bases). The length of the CDR3 is 15 residues. V shed 3 bases and J shed 6 bases, with 17 bases lying between them. The V gene's germline CDR1 is LNHDA and CDR2 SQIVND (reference sequence). Here the CDR3 DNA reads TGTGCCAGTAGTATCCTCCATGTGGGGGGGGCTGAAGCTTTCTTT. Translation: CASSILHVGGAEAFF.

The chain has TRBV15 and TRBJ1-1; 11 bases map to TRBD1. This CDR3 has 15 residues. V was clipped by 3 bases and J by 2 bases; unmatched bases: 2. Germline V gene data show CDR1 as LNHNV and CDR2 as YYDKDF (reference sequence). In DNA form, the CDR3 reads TGTGCCACCAGCAGGGGACAGGGGGGAAACACTGAAGCTTTCTTT. Translating it yields CATSRGQGGNTEAFF.

The gene calls are TRBV5-4 and TRBJ2-1, with 9 nucleotides matching TRBD2. The ends lost 4 bases at V and 5 bases at J; junction bases unmatched: 7. This CDR3 spans 15 amino acids. Looked up from germline, CDR1 is SGHNT and CDR2 is YYREEE (reference sequence). The DNA of the CDR3 is TGTGCCAGCAGCCCCGCGGGAGGGAGTAACAATGAGCAGTTCTTC. Protein sequence: CASSPAGGSNNEQFF.

The rearrangement links TRBV5-1 to TRBJ1-2; 7 bases are shared with TRBD1. Trimming cost V 0 bases and J 2 bases; bases outside gene matches: 7. Germline V CDR1 and CDR2: SGHRS, YFSETQ. The CDR3 is made up of 16 amino acids. CDR3 loop: CASSLVWDRGNYGYTF. The CDR3 nucleotides read TGCGCCAGCAGCTTGGTATGGGACAGAGGGAACTATGGCTACACCTTC.

The rearrangement joins TRBV6-5 to TRBJ2-2; 10 nucleotides match TRBD1. The CDR3 extends over 15 amino acids. J gave up 5 bases and V 2 bases, and 2 bases lay outside the gene matches. Germline V lookup: CDR1 MNHEY, CDR2 SVGAGI. CDR3 sequence reads: CASSYDRGRTGELFF. DNA of the CDR3: TGTGCCAGCAGTTACGACAGGGGGCGAACCGGGGAGCTGTTTTTT.

This chain uses TRBV29-1 with TRBJ2-7, with D perhaps TRBD1 (5 bases). This CDR3 comprises 11 residues. Looked up from germline, CDR1 is SQVTM and CDR2 is ANQGSEA. The ends were cut back, 7 bases at V and 4 bases at J, with 11 bases in the middle. CDR3 sequence (DNA): TGCAGCGCGACAGTTGGTTACGAGCAGTACTTC. Translated: CSATVGYEQYF.

The V gene is TRBV4-2, the J gene TRBJ1-6, with TRBD1 identical over 11 bases. CDR1 and CDR2 from the germline V gene are LGHNA and YNFKEQ. V was clipped by 2 bases and J by 7 bases; unmatched bases: 16. The CDR3 consists of 20 residues. Written as DNA, the CDR3 is TGTGCCAGCAGCCAATTGACCGGGACAGGGGGTTCCCGCACGAATTCACCCCTCCACTTT. It codes for CASSQLTGTGGSRTNSPLHF.

The CDR3 sequence: CASRPTGGRKNTEAFF. Written as DNA, the CDR3 is TGCGCCAGCAGACCGACCGGGGGGCGAAAGAACACTGAAGCTTTCTTT. V gene TRBV5-1 combines with J gene TRBJ1-1, with D perhaps TRBD1 (6 bases). Trimming removed 5 bases from V and 1 base from J, with 18 bases in between. Germline lookup yields CDR1 SGHRS and CDR2 YFSETQ. This CDR3 is built from 16 residues.